This TCR beta chain was sequenced during a study of control samples from healthy donors and cancer patients. Measured with immunoSEQ multiplex PCR; TCRdb has only the in-frame clones, and not every one. The sample lists about 130,000 clones; 85% to 95% were seen once. CDR1 is SGHRS and CDR2 is YFSETQ in the germline V gene. The CDR3 has 17 residues. V gave up 4 bases and J gave up 1 base, with 20 bases separating them. This TCR was sampled from a man at least 80 years old with head and neck cancer. The V gene is TRBV5-1, the J gene TRBJ1-2, with a tentative D call TRBD1 (6 bases). What was sequenced was PBMCs. In nucleotides, the CDR3 is TGCGCCAGCAGCCCTGGGACGGGGGCCCGCTTTAACTATGGCTACACCTTC. Translation: CASSPGTGARFNYGYTF.